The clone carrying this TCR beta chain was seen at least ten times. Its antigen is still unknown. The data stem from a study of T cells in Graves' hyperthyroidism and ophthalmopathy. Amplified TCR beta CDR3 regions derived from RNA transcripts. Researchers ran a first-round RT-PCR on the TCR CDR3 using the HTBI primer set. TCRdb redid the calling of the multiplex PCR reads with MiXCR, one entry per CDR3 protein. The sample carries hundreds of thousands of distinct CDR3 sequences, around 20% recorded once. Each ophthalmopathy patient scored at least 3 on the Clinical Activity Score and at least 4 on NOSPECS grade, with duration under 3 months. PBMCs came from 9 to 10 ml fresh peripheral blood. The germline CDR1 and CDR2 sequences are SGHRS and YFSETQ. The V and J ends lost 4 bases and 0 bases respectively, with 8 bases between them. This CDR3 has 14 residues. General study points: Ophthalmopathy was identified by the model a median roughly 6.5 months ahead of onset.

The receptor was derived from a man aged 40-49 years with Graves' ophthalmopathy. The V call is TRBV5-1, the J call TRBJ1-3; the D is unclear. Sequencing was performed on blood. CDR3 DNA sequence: TGCGCCAGCAGCGTGACCGGCTCTGGAAACACCATATATTTT. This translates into CASSVTGSGNTIYF.